This TCR beta chain emerged from a study of spatial heterogeneity in lung cancer. About the study: Detection consistently yielded more beta chains than alpha chains.

This clonotype was counted ten times or more. TCRdb independently ran MiXCR on the 5' RACE reads; one entry per CDR3 protein. Of 9,500 to 15,000 distinct CDR3 sequences in the sample, roughly an eighth were seen once. V gave up 5 bases and J gave up 0 bases, with 11 bases separating them. Per germline, CDR1 MNHNS and CDR2 SASEGT. CDR3 length equals 14 residues. Described time point: sample taken at primary tumor resection. Material for sequencing was whole RNA from tumor, nontumor lung or frozen PBMC, left unsorted. Donors were over 70 untreated early-stage non-small cell lung cancer patients. Sequencing used PBMCs, obtained at surgery. This receptor was taken from a female donor with early-stage non-small cell lung cancer. The genes are TRBV6-1 and TRBJ2-7; TRBD2 might be the D (6 bases). CDR3 in amino acids: CASSIGRNSYEQYF. The CDR3 nucleotides read TGTGCCAGCAGTATCGGGAGAAACTCCTACGAGCAGTACTTC.